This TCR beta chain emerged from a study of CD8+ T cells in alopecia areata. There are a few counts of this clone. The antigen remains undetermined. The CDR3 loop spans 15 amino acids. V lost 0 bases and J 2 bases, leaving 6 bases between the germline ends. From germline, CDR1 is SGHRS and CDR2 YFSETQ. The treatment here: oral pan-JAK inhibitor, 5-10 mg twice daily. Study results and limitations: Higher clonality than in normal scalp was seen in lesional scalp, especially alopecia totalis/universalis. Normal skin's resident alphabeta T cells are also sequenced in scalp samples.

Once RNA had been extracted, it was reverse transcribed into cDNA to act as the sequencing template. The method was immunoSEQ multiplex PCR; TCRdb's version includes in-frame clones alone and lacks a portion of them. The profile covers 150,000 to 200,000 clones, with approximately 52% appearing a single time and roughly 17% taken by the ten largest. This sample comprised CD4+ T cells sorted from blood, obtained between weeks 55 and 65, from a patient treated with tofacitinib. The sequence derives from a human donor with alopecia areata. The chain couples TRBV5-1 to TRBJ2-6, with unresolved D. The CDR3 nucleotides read TGCGCCAGCAGCTTGGATGGGGCTGGGGCCAACGTCCTGACTTTC. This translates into CASSLDGAGANVLTF.